A few counts support the clone carrying this T cell receptor beta chain. What it binds is not known. The source of the sample is a study of T cell repertoires in cytomegalovirus infection. Across the study: Used in the study were CMV epitopes, some recently identified and HLA-C-restricted, others well-studied and HLA-B-restricted. From public TCR beta signatures came an indication of both CMV infection and matching HLA type.

The germline CDR1 and CDR2 sequences are SGHVS and FNYEAQ. The CDR3 has 16 residues. With V trimmed by 6 bases and J by 4 bases, 11 bases remained unmatched. Study-wide points: HLA-C-restricted CMV clonotypes gave the most frequent clonotype in two of eight donors. People with CMV and the relevant HLA were identified by cumulative public TCR beta family frequency.

TCRdb itself ran the reads through MiXCR, one entry per CDR3 protein. The sample consists of approximately 150,000 distinct CDR3 sequences, 20% to 25% of them appearing once. The sequence came from a human donor in good health (CMV status not recorded). Some clones in this sample may be carry-over from other donors' samples. This chain uses TRBV7-6 with TRBJ2-2, with 7 bases aligning to TRBD2. The sample in question was CD8+ T cells from cultured PBMCs, obtained from culture after CMV antigen stimulation. The CDR3 protein is CASSPLGRGSTGELFF. CDR3 nucleotide sequence: TGTGCCAGCAGTCCCCTGGGGCGGGGGTCCACCGGGGAGCTGTTTTTT. The variable domain in full, completed from reference TRBV7-6 and TRBJ2-2, reads GAGVSQSPRYKVTKRGQDVALRCDPISGHVSLYWYRQALGQGPEFLTYFNYEAQQDKSGLPNDRFSAERPEGSISTLTIQRTEQRDSAMYRCASSPLGRGSTGELFFGEGSRLTVL.